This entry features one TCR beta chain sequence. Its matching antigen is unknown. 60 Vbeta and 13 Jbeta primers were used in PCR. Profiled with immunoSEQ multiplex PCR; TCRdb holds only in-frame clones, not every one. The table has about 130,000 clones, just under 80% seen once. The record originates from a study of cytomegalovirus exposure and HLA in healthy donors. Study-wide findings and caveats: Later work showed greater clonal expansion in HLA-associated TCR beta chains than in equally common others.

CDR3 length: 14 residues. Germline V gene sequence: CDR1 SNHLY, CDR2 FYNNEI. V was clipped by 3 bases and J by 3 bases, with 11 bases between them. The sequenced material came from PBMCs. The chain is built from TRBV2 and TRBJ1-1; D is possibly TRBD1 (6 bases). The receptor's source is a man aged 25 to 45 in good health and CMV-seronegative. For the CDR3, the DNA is TGTGCCAGCAGTGATTTACAGGGATACACTGAAGCTTTCTTT. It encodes CASSDLQGYTEAFF.